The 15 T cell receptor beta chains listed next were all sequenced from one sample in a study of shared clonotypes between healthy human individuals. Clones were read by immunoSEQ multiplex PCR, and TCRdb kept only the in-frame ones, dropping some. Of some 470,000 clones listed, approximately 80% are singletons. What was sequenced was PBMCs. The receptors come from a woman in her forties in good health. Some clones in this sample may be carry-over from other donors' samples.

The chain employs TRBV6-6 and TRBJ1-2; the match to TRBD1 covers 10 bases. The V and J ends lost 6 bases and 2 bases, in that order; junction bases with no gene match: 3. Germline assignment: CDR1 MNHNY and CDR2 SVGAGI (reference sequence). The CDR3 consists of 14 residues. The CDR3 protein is CASRRDRGNYGYTF. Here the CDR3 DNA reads TGTGCCAGCAGACGGGACAGGGGCAACTATGGCTACACCTTC.

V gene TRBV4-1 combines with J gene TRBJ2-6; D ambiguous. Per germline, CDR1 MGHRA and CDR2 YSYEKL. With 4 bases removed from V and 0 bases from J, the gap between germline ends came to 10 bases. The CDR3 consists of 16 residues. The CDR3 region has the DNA TGCGCCAGCAGCCCGTGGCTGACCTCTGGGGCCAACGTCCTGACTTTC. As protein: CASSPWLTSGANVLTF.

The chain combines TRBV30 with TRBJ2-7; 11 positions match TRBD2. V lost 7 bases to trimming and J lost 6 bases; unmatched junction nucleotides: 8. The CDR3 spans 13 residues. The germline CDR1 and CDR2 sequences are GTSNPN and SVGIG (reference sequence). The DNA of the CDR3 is TGTGCCTATATTTTAGCGGGAGGGCGCGAGCAGTACTTC. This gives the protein CAYILAGGREQYF.

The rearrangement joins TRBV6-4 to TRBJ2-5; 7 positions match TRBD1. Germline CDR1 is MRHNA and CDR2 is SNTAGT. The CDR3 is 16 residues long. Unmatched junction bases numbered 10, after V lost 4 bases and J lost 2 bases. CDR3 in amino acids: CASSVGTELRQETQYF. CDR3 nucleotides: TGTGCCAGCAGTGTCGGGACAGAGCTACGTCAAGAGACCCAGTACTTC.

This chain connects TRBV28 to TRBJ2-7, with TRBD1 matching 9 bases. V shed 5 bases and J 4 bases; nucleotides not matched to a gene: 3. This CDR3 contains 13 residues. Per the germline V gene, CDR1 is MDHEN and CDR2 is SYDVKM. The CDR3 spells CASSLQGAYEQYF. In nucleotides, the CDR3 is TGTGCCAGCAGTCTACAGGGGGCATACGAGCAGTACTTC.

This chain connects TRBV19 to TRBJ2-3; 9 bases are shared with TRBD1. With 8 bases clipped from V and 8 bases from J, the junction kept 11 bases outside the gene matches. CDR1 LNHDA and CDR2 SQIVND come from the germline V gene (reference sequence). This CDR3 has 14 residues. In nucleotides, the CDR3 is TGTGCCAGTGGTCAACAGGGGGCCCATGGTACGCAGTATTTT. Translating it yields CASGQQGAHGTQYF.

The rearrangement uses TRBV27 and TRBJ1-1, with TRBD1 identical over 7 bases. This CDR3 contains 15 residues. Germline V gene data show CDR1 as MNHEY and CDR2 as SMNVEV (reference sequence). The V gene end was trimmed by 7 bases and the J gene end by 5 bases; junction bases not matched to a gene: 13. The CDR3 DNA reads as TGTGCCAGCACCCTAACAGGGGCTGAGAGGACTGAAGCTTTCTTT. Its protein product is CASTLTGAERTEAFF.

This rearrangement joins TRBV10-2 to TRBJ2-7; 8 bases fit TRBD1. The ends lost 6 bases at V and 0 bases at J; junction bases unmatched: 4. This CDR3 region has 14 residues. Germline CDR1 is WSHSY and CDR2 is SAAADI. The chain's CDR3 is CASSAGTGSYEQYF. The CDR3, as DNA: TGCGCCAGCAGCGCCGGGACAGGCTCCTACGAGCAGTACTTC.

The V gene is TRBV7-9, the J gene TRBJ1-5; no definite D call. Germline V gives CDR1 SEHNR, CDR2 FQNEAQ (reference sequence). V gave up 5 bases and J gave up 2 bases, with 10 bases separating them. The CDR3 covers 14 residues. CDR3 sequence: CASSLEAGNQPQHF. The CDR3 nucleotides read TGTGCCAGCAGCCTCGAGGCGGGCAATCAGCCCCAGCATTTT.

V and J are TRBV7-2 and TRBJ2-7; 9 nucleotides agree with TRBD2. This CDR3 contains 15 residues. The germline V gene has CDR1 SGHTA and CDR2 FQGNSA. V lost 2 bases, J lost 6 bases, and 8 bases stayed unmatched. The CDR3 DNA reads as TGTGCCAGCAGCTTACAGGTAGCGGGAGAGCCCGAGCAGTACTTC. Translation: CASSLQVAGEPEQYF.

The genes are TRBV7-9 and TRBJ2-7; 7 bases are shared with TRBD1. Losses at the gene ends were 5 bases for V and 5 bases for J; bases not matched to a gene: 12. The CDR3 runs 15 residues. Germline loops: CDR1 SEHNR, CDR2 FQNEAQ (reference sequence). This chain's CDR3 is CASSPRQGLGHEQYF. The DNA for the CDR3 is TGTGCCAGCAGCCCCCGACAGGGATTAGGTCACGAGCAGTACTTC.

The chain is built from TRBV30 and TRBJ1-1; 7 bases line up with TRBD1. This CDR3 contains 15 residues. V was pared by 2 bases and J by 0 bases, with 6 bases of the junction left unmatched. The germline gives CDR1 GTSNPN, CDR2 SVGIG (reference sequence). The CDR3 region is CAWSLQGSLNTEAFF. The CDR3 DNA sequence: TGTGCCTGGAGTCTACAGGGGAGCTTGAACACTGAAGCTTTCTTT.

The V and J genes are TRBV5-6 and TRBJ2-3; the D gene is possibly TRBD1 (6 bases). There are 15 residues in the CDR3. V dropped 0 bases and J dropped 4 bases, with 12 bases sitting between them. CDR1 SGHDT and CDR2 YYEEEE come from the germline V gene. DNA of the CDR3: TGTGCCAGCAGCTTGGGGCAGGGGTCCCCAGATACGCAGTATTTT. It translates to CASSLGQGSPDTQYF. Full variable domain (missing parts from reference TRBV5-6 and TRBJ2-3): DAGVTQSPTHLIKTRGQQVTLRCSPKSGHDTVSWYQQALGQGPQFIFQYYEEEERQRGNFPDRFSGHQFPNYSSELNVNALLLGDSALYLCASSLGQGSPDTQYFGPGTRLTVL.

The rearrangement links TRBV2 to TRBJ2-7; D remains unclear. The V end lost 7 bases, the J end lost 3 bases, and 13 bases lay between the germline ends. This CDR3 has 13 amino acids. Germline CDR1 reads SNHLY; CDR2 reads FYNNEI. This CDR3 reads CASKDPRVYEQYF. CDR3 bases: TGTGCCAGCAAAGACCCACGAGTCTACGAGCAGTACTTC.

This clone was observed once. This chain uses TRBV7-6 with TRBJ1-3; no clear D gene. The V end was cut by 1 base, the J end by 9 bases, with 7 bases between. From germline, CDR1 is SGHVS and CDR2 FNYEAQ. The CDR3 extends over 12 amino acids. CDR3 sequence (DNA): TGTGCCAGCAGCTTAGAGGGAGCCACCATATATTTT. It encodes CASSLEGATIYF.